This T cell receptor beta chain was observed in a study of blood T cells in healthy people across ages (dated by TCRdb to between 2015 and 2017). In the study overall: Template switching captured roughly one uniquely barcoded TCR beta cDNA molecule per two T cells in model experiments. To track age-related changes in TCR beta repertoire diversity, the study relied on deep sequencing normalized with unique cDNA molecular identifiers. Donors were grouped into four age groups: young (average roughly 16 years), middle-aged (39), aged (62) and long-lived (just over 80). Donors of different ages were randomly distributed across sequencing lanes to avoid experimental bias. Two additional independent replicas of 1 million unique cDNA reads from the same blood draw were analyzed for two donors (one aged 18 to 29 and one aged 80 or older). The full study reports these points: Conclusive comparison of naive and antigen-experienced compartments was prevented by the profiling of bulk unsorted PBMCs. Observed TCR beta diversity per million T cells fell roughly linearly with age, and a significant reduction was already apparent by age about 36. Compared with the aged group, the long-lived group had more naive CD4+ T cells, fewer expanded clones and increased TCR diversity, suggesting age selection. The percentage of naive T cells measured by flow cytometry correlated strongly with observed TCR beta diversity. Estimates of total diversity from one million sequenced T cells were regarded as lower bounds and underestimates. Because donor CMV infection status was unknown, age-related changes in expanded clonotypes were potentially confounded.

Systemically healthy Caucasian individuals from Russia, some 40 in total and aged roughly 6 to 90 years, were included as donors. About 10 milliliters of peripheral blood were collected from each donor into EDTA-treated Vacutainer tubes. Ficoll-Paque density-gradient centrifugation was used to isolate PBMCs, with at least 6.5 million obtained per sample. Trizol reagent was used to extract total RNA from the PBMCs, yielding at least 6 micrograms per sample. For every donor, flow cytometry on a PBMC aliquot measured the percentage of naive CD45RAhigh/CD27high T cells. As to this clonotype: It has no known antigen specificity. One base away there is no much larger clone; base qualities are not given.

Library generation was performed with 5' RACE. These reads were obtained on an Illumina HiSeq 2500. A second PCR of roughly 7 to 11 cycles was performed with a sample-barcoded 5' primer and a J-beta primer mix. A unique molecular identifier was introduced onto each TCR beta cDNA molecule by a template-switch 5' adaptor carrying 12 random nucleotides. Each sample yielded at least 2.5 million CDR3-containing paired-end reads. First-strand cDNA was synthesized from all RNA with the Mint cDNA synthesis kit, primed by a TRBC-specific oligonucleotide. Following uracil-DNA glycosylase treatment, all cDNA underwent a first 18-cycle PCR with the universal primers M1SS and BC2_uni_R. The original methods were these. For normalization, 1 million high-quality reads, each with a distinct molecular identifier, were randomly selected from each sample. Reads with shared molecular identifiers were discarded instead of being binned into consensus sequences. MiTCR, with a Q25 quality threshold and the strictest error-elimination algorithm, was used for CDR3 identification, clonotype clustering and error correction. A nonparametric unseen species model with Euler transformation was used to estimate a lower bound on total TCR beta diversity. In-frame beta chains were kept once TCRdb had trimmed the public reads at Q25 with fastp and called clones with MiXCR. Entries are consolidated by CDR3 protein sequence, retaining the most common genes and DNA. These V and J calls rely on TCRdb rather than the paper's analysis. The sample has approximately 360,000 distinct CDR3 sequences on record, approximately 47% of them singletons. 50% to 65% of the sample lies in the top ten.

This clonotype was sampled from a man in his 60s in good health. Sequencing used blood.

The sequence in DNA is TGTGCCAGCAGCGTAGGCGTTGGCGCCGGGGGACTAGCGGGACCCCAAGAGACCCAGTACTTC. It translates to CASSVGVGAGGLAGPQETQYF. The chain was built from TRBV9 and TRBJ2-5; the central 13 bases match TRBD2. Taken from cysteine to phenylalanine, the CDR3 has 21 residues. Of the read, only the CDR3 DNA is kept; its 63 bases are in frame from base 1. Trimmed from V: 0 bases; trimmed from J: 1 base; junction bases lacking a gene match: 15. The germline V gene yields SGDLS for CDR1 and YYNGEE for CDR2.